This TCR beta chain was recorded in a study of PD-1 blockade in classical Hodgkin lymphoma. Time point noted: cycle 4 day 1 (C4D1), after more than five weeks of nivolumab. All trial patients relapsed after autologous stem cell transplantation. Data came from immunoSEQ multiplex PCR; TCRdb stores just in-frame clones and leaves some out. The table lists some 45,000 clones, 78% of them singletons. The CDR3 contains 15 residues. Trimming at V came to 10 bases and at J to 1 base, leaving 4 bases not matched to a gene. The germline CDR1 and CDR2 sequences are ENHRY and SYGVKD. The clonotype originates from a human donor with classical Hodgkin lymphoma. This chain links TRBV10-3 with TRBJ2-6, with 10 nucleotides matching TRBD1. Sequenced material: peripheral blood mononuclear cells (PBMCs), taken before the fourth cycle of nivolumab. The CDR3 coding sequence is TGTGCCACCGGACAGGGGGAGTCTGGGGCCAACGTCCTGACTTTC. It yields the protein CATGQGESGANVLTF.